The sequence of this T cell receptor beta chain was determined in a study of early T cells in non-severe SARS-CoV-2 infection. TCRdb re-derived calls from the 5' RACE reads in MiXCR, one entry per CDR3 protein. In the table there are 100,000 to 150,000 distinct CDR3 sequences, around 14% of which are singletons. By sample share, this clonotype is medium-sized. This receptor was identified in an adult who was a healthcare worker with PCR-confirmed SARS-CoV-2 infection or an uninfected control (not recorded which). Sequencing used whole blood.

The CDR3 is CAWSGLWSELGNEQFF. DNA of the CDR3: TGTGCCTGGAGTGGGCTTTGGAGTGAGTTGGGGAATGAGCAGTTCTTC. The J gene is TRBJ2-1, the V gene TRBV30; D gene uncertain. Trimming left V 1 base short and J 7 bases short, with 20 bases between. The germline V gene has CDR1 GTSNPN and CDR2 SVGIG (reference sequence). The CDR3 runs to 16 residues.